This T cell receptor (beta chain) is from a study of cytomegalovirus exposure and HLA in healthy donors (TCRdb year 2017). With respect to the entire study: A later analysis indicated that the 90 to 150 validation repertoires were generated on the platform also employed for the approximately 700 repertoires of the first cohort. The study aimed to test whether cataloging public T cell receptors could reveal signatures of past pathogen exposure. A separate validation cohort of over 95 different subjects was used in addition to the 666-subject first cohort. High-throughput TCR immunosequencing, statistical association of individual TCRs with disease status, and machine learning were combined to predict cytomegalovirus infection status.

Clipping removes 1 base from V and 4 bases from J, with 7 as the unmatched junction base count. The germline V gene (reference sequence) specifies SEHNR as CDR1 and FQNEAQ as CDR2. The CDR3 sequence holds 16 residues, the cysteine and phenylalanine included. Only CDR3 DNA is held: 48 bases, read in frame from base 1. The donors were included in the validation cohort of 120 subjects, a group kept apart from the roughly 610-subject first cohort. Library method: the immunoSEQ multiplex PCR assay. The published analysis was carried out like this. A statistical classification framework was built to diagnose cytomegalovirus status from the catalog of TCR beta chain sequences. TCRdb carries this immuneACCESS record with in-frame sequences only. Its versions omit some clonotypes, under half of them owing to an unresolved V gene in the studies checked, with the rest unexplained. V and J calls and clone size follow that table, whereas D and trimming were derived from the DNA. This sample is represented by around 150,000 clones; approximately 80% of them were singletons. The ten largest clones take up approximately 2.4% of the sample.

The sample holds one count of this clone. This clone's antigen is unknown. No base-level quality is on record; no much larger clone is a single base apart. Broad study findings and their caveats: A total of 150 to 200 TCR beta chains were listed by the study as associated with cytomegalovirus. Across donors, most TCR sequences were observed very rarely, whereas some public TCRs were present in many individuals. All 120 or so repertoires were used to score co-occurrence in the validation cohort in a later analysis, because that analysis had no HLA typing for the cohort. The classifier was reported to diagnose cytomegalovirus status with high specificity and sensitivity in both the original and validation cohorts. Subsequent analysis determined that TCRs grouped into clusters in the first cohort also showed a tendency toward co-occurrence across the roughly 110 validation repertoires, and approximately 94% of cluster scores exceeded 0. According to the authors, the approach could potentially be generalized to other disease states and immunological phenotypes. A few of the identified cytomegalovirus-associated TCR beta chains were confirmed in vitro to be specific for cytomegalovirus antigens.

The sequenced material came from PBMCs. The chain uses TRBV7-9 and TRBJ2-3; a stretch of 8 junction bases matches TRBD1. This receptor was identified in a man in his thirties or forties in good health and CMV-seropositive. The CDR3 loop reads CASSLVGDRGPDTQYF. The nucleotide sequence reads as follows: TGTGCCAGCAGCTTAGTCGGAGACAGGGGACCAGATACGCAGTATTTT.